This T cell receptor beta chain derives from a study of technical replicates of blood from several donors. TCRdb's table, derived via immunoSEQ multiplex PCR, lists solely in-frame clones and lacks some. This table holds about 14,000 clones, approximately 80% found once. V was cut by 1 base and J by 8 bases, with 15 bases left in between. This CDR3 comprises 15 residues. The germline CDR1 and CDR2 sequences are SGHAT and FQDESV (reference sequence). V is TRBV11-1 and J is TRBJ2-1; D perhaps matches TRBD1 (5 bases). Sequencing was carried out using PBMCs. This clonotype originated in a human donor in good health. For the CDR3, the DNA is TGTGCCAGCAGCTTAGTGGGGCAGGGAAGGGATGAGCAGTTCTTC. It encodes CASSLVGQGRDEQFF.